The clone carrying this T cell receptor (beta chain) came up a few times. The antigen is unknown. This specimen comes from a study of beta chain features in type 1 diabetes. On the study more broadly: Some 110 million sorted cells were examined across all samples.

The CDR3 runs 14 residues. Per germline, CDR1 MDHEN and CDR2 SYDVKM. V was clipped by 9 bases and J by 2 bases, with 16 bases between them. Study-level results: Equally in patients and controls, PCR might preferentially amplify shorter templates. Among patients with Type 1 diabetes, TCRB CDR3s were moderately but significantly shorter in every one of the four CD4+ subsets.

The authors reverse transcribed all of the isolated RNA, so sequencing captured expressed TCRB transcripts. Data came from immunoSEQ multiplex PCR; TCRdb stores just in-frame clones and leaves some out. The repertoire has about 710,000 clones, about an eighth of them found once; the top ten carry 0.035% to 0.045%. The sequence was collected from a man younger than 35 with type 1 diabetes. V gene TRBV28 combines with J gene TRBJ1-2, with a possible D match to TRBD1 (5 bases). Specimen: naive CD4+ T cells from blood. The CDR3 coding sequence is TGTGCCAGTTTGGGGAGGGGATACAACTATGGCTACACCTTC. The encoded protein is CASLGRGYNYGYTF.